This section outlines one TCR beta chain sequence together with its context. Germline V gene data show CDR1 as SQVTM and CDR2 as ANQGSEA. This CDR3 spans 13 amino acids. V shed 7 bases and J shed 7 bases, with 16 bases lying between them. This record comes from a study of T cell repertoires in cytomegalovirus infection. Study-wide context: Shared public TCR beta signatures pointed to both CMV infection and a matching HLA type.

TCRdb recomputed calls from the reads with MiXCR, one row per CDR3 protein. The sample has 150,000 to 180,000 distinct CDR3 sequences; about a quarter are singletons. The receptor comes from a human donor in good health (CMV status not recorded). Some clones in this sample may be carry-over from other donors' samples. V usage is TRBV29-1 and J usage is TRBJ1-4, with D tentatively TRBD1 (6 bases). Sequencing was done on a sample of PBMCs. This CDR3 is CSAEGGSGEKLFF. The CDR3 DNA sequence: TGCAGCGCGGAAGGGGGTTCAGGTGAAAAACTGTTTTTT.